Reported below is one TCR beta chain. The antigen is not known. The entry originates in a study of T-cell memory formation after mild COVID-19. About the research overall: Across donors, TCR clusters were largely donor specific.

Employing constant-segment primers, 5'RACE generated TCR alpha and TCR beta cDNA libraries bearing sample barcodes and UMIs. TCRdb re-analysed the 5' RACE reads in MiXCR, keeping a single row per CDR3 protein. Seen here are about 560,000 distinct CDR3 sequences, approximately 21% observed once, and the top ten hold around 8.4%. Study-wide points: CD4+ contracting clones were mainly CM and EM; CD8+ ones, EMRA.

Germline V lookup: CDR1 GTSNPN, CDR2 SVGIG (reference sequence). The CDR3 has 13 residues. V lost 7 bases to trimming and J lost 3 bases; unmatched junction nucleotides: 2. Material for sequencing was PBMCs or a T cell subset sorted from them (not recorded which). This sequence joins TRBV30 and TRBJ2-1; 11 bases are shared with TRBD1. This clonotype originated in an adult woman who had mild COVID-19 (a few samples of this study predate the infection). Cell type and time point are not known. CDR3 in amino acids: CASGTGGYNEQFF. The DNA for the CDR3 is TGTGCCTCCGGGACAGGGGGCTACAATGAGCAGTTCTTC.